Following are 29 T cell receptor beta chains from one sample sequenced in a study of shared clonotypes between healthy human individuals. Clones were read by immunoSEQ multiplex PCR, and TCRdb kept only the in-frame ones, dropping some. The table lists millions of clones, 85% to 95% of them singletons, with approximately 1.2% in the top ten. CD45RO negativity and positive selection for CCR7 defined naive CD8 cells, a population that excluded terminally differentiated effector memory CD45RA+ cells. Input material: naive CD8+ T cells sorted from blood. The receptors come from a man younger than 35 in good health.

The rearrangement uses TRBV10-2 and TRBJ2-7; TRBD2 aligns across 12 bases. Germline V lookup: CDR1 WSHSY, CDR2 SAAADI. V lost 4 bases, J lost 5 bases, and 3 bases stayed unmatched. The CDR3 length is 14 residues. CDR3 in amino acids: CASSATSGSHEQYF. In nucleotides, the CDR3 is TGCGCCAGCAGTGCGACTAGCGGGAGCCACGAGCAGTACTTC.

As concerns this clone: The same CDR3 is also encoded by other DNA sequences in this sample. The chain carries TRBV29-1 and TRBJ2-7, with D possibly being TRBD1 (5 bases). Trimming took off 4 bases at V and 1 base at J, with 8 bases between the two ends. The germline gives CDR1 SQVTM, CDR2 ANQGSEA. The CDR3 consists of 12 residues. The CDR3 protein is CSVADSSYEQYF. The CDR3 region has the DNA TGCAGCGTTGCCGACAGTTCCTACGAGCAGTACTTC.

The chain uses TRBV6-5 and TRBJ2-7; 11 nucleotides align to TRBD1. V lost 1 base to trimming and J lost 6 bases; unmatched junction nucleotides: 2. Germline lookup yields CDR1 MNHEY and CDR2 SVGAGI. The CDR3 length is 14 residues. This CDR3 reads CASSYLGQGGEQYF. In DNA, the CDR3 is TGTGCCAGCAGTTACTTGGGACAGGGGGGCGAGCAGTACTTC.

J is TRBJ1-1 and V is TRBV27; 7 bases map to TRBD1. Germline trimming cut 8 bases from V and 3 bases from J; bases unmatched to any gene: 6. The CDR3 is made up of 13 amino acids. Germline CDR1 is MNHEY and CDR2 is SMNVEV (reference sequence). The DNA of the CDR3 is TGTGCCAGCGGGAGGGGGCGGTACACTGAAGCTTTCTTT. Translated: CASGRGRYTEAFF.

The chain couples TRBV9 to TRBJ2-7; the D gene is possibly TRBD2 (5 bases). Germline-derived CDR1 and CDR2 are SGDLS and YYNGEE. The CDR3 consists of 15 residues. Trimming left V 0 bases short and J 3 bases short, with 13 bases between. CDR3 residues: CASSVEGSAFYEQYF. CDR3 in DNA: TGTGCCAGCAGCGTAGAGGGTAGCGCGTTCTACGAGCAGTACTTC.

This chain connects TRBV5-1 to TRBJ1-5; 8 nucleotides align to TRBD1. CDR3 length equals 19 residues. J was trimmed by 1 base and V by 4 bases; bases with no gene match: 16. The V gene's germline CDR1 is SGHRS and CDR2 YFSETQ. The CDR3 sequence: CASSPYPTGGIGSNQPQHF. DNA for the CDR3: TGCGCCAGCAGCCCCTACCCTACAGGGGGTATAGGCAGCAATCAGCCCCAGCATTTT.

J is TRBJ2-7 and V is TRBV4-2; TRBD2 is a possible D gene (5 bases). Trimming stripped 0 bases from V and 5 bases from J, with 23 bases between. CDR1 is LGHNA, CDR2 YNFKEQ, per germline. The CDR3 runs to 18 residues. CDR3 DNA: TGTGCCAGCAGCCAAGAGGTTTTCTCTGGAGAGGGCGCCCACGAGCAGTACTTC. It translates to CASSQEVFSGEGAHEQYF.

CDR3 protein: CASRHAGTGLYEQYF. CDR3 DNA sequence: TGTGCCAGCAGACACGCCGGGACAGGGTTGTACGAGCAGTACTTC. V is TRBV27 and J is TRBJ2-7, with 9 bases lining up with TRBD1. V was pared by 6 bases and J by 4 bases, with 10 bases of the junction left unmatched. This CDR3 has 15 residues. Germline CDR1 is MNHEY and CDR2 is SMNVEV (reference sequence).

The chain employs TRBV10-3 and TRBJ1-1; no definite D call. The V gene's germline CDR1 is ENHRY and CDR2 SYGVKD. V lost 2 bases and J lost 4, with 5 bases in between. This CDR3 region has 12 residues. Written as DNA, the CDR3 is TGTGCCATCAGTGAGGGGGTCACTGAAGCTTTCTTT. The encoded protein is CAISEGVTEAFF.

The J gene is TRBJ1-2, the V gene TRBV5-6; TRBD1 is a possible D gene (5 bases). The CDR3 contains 16 residues. Trimming stripped 0 bases from V and 2 bases from J, with 14 bases between. The germline V gene has CDR1 SGHDT and CDR2 YYEEEE. As DNA, the CDR3 is TGTGCCAGCAGCTTGGAGTTGATAGGGACCAACTATGGCTACACCTTC. Its translation: CASSLELIGTNYGYTF.

The chain couples TRBV30 to TRBJ1-2, with no clear D. CDR1 GTSNPN and CDR2 SVGIG come from the germline V gene (reference sequence). The CDR3 spans 12 residues. Trimming left V 2 bases short and J 10 bases short, with 14 bases between. CDR3: CAWSHKVQLYTF. CDR3 DNA sequence: TGTGCCTGGAGTCATAAAGTACAGCTCTACACCTTC.

The CDR3 sequence: CASGRGDHNEQFF. The CDR3 DNA sequence: TGTGCCAGCGGGCGGGGGGACCACAATGAGCAGTTCTTC. The V call is TRBV6-4, the J call TRBJ2-1; 8 nucleotides line up with TRBD2. CDR1 is MRHNA and CDR2 is SNTAGT in the germline V gene. V trimming: 8 bases; J trimming: 5 bases; junction bases outside the gene matches: 5. The CDR3 length is 13 residues.

Points on this clone: This sample also contains other DNA sequences that code for the same CDR3. This sequence joins TRBV2 and TRBJ1-2; D ambiguous. The length of the CDR3 is 10 residues. CDR1 and CDR2 (germline): SNHLY, FYNNEI. Trimming removed 3 bases from V and 8 bases from J, with 4 bases in between. The CDR3 is CASSEVGYTF. In DNA form, the CDR3 reads TGTGCCAGCAGTGAGGTGGGCTACACCTTC.

The chain uses TRBV7-9 and TRBJ1-2; no firm D call. V gave up 5 bases and J gave up 7 bases, with 11 bases separating them. The CDR3 loop spans 12 amino acids. Germline CDR1 SEHNR, CDR2 FQNEAQ (reference sequence). DNA for the CDR3: TGTGCCAGCAGCACCCTCGTTGGTGGCTACACCTTC. Amino acids: CASSTLVGGYTF.

With respect to this clone: This sample includes further DNA sequences coding for the same CDR3. J is TRBJ2-6 and V is TRBV5-8; no reliable D call. Germline V lookup: CDR1 SGHTS, CDR2 YDEGEE. V was trimmed by 0 bases and J by 3 bases, leaving 4 bases between them. CDR3 length: 14 residues. CDR3 loop: CASSLGFGANVLTF. The CDR3 DNA follows: TGTGCCAGCAGCTTGGGATTTGGGGCCAACGTCCTGACTTTC.

The V call is TRBV27, the J call TRBJ2-1; 10 positions agree with TRBD1. The CDR3 is 15 amino acids. Per germline, CDR1 MNHEY and CDR2 SMNVEV (reference sequence). Trimming cost V 7 bases and J 7 bases; bases outside gene matches: 10. The CDR3 DNA is TGTGCCAGCACCCGCCCCGGGACAGGGGTGAATGAGCAGTTCTTC. Translating it yields CASTRPGTGVNEQFF.

The rearrangement uses TRBV30 and TRBJ1-1; D unclear. Germline assignment: CDR1 GTSNPN and CDR2 SVGIG (reference sequence). This CDR3 has 13 amino acids. The ends were cut back, 4 bases at V and 1 base at J, with 10 bases in the middle. This CDR3 is CAWNSGENTEAFF. The DNA for the CDR3 is TGTGCCTGGAATAGCGGCGAGAACACTGAAGCTTTCTTT.

This chain connects TRBV19 to TRBJ1-6; 10 bases map to TRBD1. CDR3 size: 15 residues. Germline V gives CDR1 LNHDA, CDR2 SQIVND (reference sequence). V was clipped by 5 bases and J by 7 bases; unmatched bases: 5. The CDR3 DNA sequence: TGTGCCAGTAGTGGCTGGGACAGGGGCAATTCACCCCTCCACTTT. It translates to CASSGWDRGNSPLHF.

This chain connects TRBV4-1 to TRBJ2-7, with TRBD2 matching 8 bases. J gave up 0 bases and V 3 bases, and 7 bases lay outside the gene matches. The CDR3 consists of 16 residues. Germline CDR1 is MGHRA and CDR2 is YSYEKL. CDR3 nucleotides: TGCGCCAGCAGCCATGTTAGCGGGATGGTCTCCTACGAGCAGTACTTC. Translating gives CASSHVSGMVSYEQYF.

The chain couples TRBV4-3 to TRBJ1-2, with TRBD1 as a possible D gene (5 bases). V lost 0 bases, J lost 3 bases, and 20 bases lay in between. In germline, CDR1 is LGHNA, CDR2 YSLEER. The CDR3 length is 18 residues. Here the CDR3 reads CASSQDDRSGALHYGYTF. The CDR3 DNA sequence: TGCGCCAGCAGCCAAGATGATCGGTCTGGGGCCTTGCACTATGGCTACACCTTC.

V is TRBV5-4 and J is TRBJ1-2; possible D gene TRBD1, 6 bases. Trimming removed 1 base from V and 4 bases from J, with 11 bases in between. Germline V gene lookup returns CDR1 SGHNT and CDR2 YYREEE (reference sequence). This CDR3 contains 14 residues. CDR3 nucleotide sequence: TGTGCCAGCAGCTTGTTAGGGGGAGCCTATGGCTACACCTTC. It codes for CASSLLGGAYGYTF.

The CDR3 nucleotides read TGTGCCAGCAGGGTAGCGGGAAGCTCCTACAATGAGCAGTTCTTC. This gives the protein CASRVAGSSYNEQFF. This chain connects TRBV2 to TRBJ2-1; 8 nucleotides agree with TRBD2. CDR1 and CDR2 from the germline V gene are SNHLY and FYNNEI. This CDR3 region has 15 residues. The V gene end was trimmed by 6 bases and the J gene end by 0 bases; junction bases not matched to a gene: 4. The full variable domain, with the rest looked up from reference TRBV2 and TRBJ2-1, is EPEVTQTPSHQVTQMGQEVILRCVPISNHLYFYWYRQILGQKVEFLVSFYNNEISEKSEIFDDQFSVERPDGSNFTLKIRSTKLEDSAMYFCASRVAGSSYNEQFFGPGTRLTVL.

The V gene is TRBV5-1, the J gene TRBJ2-1; 9 bases fit TRBD2. Germline values: CDR1 SGHRS, CDR2 YFSETQ. After removal of 5 bases from V and 3 bases from J, the junction contained 6 bases not matched to a gene. The CDR3 has 15 amino acids. CDR3 region: CASRGRLADYNEQFF. Here the CDR3 DNA reads TGCGCCAGCAGAGGGAGACTAGCGGACTACAATGAGCAGTTCTTC. The complete variable domain, with remaining parts taken from reference TRBV5-1 and TRBJ2-1, reads KAGVTQTPRYLIKTRGQQVTLSCSPISGHRSVSWYQQTPGQGLQFLFEYFSETQRNKGNFPGRFSGRQFSNSRSEMNVSTLELGDSALYLCASRGRLADYNEQFFGPGTRLTVL.

CDR3 amino acids: CASSFSAGWDREYEQYF. CDR3 nucleotides: TGTGCCAGCAGCTTCTCCGCGGGGTGGGACAGGGAATACGAGCAGTACTTC. The rearrangement links TRBV11-2 to TRBJ2-7, with 9 bases aligning to TRBD1. This CDR3 region has 17 residues. CDR1 is SGHAT, CDR2 FQNNGV, per germline. J lost 4 bases, V lost 3 bases, and 13 bases had no gene match.

This chain joins TRBV2 and TRBJ2-7, with 9 bases fitting TRBD2. There are 16 residues in the CDR3. The germline gives CDR1 SNHLY, CDR2 FYNNEI. With V trimmed by 7 bases and J by 1 base, 11 bases remained unmatched. CDR3 DNA sequence: TGTGCCAGCAATCTGGGGCGGGAGGGCCGTTCCTACGAGCAGTACTTC. Translated: CASNLGREGRSYEQYF.

Comment on this clone: This specimen includes other DNA sequences encoding the same CDR3. The chain carries TRBV27 and TRBJ2-2; D remains ambiguous. V was shortened by 2 bases and J by 5 bases, with 3 bases between the two germline ends. This CDR3 has 12 residues. The germline gives CDR1 MNHEY, CDR2 SMNVEV (reference sequence). The CDR3 sequence: CASSLNTGELFF. The CDR3, as DNA: TGTGCCAGCAGTTTAAATACCGGGGAGCTGTTTTTT.

J is TRBJ2-7 and V is TRBV30; 12 bases are shared with TRBD1. The germline V gene encodes CDR1 GTSNPN and CDR2 SVGIG (reference sequence). J gave up 6 bases and V 5 bases, and 14 bases lay outside the gene matches. The CDR3 is 16 amino acids. The CDR3 is CAWDRDRGLDRGEQYF. The CDR3 coding sequence is TGTGCCTGGGATCGGGACAGGGGGCTGGATCGAGGCGAGCAGTACTTC.

The CDR3 region has the DNA TGCGCCAGCAGCCACCGGGACAACAATGAGCAGTTCTTC. Encoded protein: CASSHRDNNEQFF. The chain carries TRBV5-1 and TRBJ2-1; tentatively, D is TRBD1 (6 bases). The V end was cut by 4 bases, the J end by 5 bases, with 10 bases between. Germline CDR1 is SGHRS and CDR2 is YFSETQ. This CDR3 has 13 residues.

The chain recombines TRBV11-2 with TRBJ2-3; maybe TRBD2 (6 bases). Trimming stripped 5 bases from V and 0 bases from J, with 21 bases between. The CDR3 runs 18 residues. CDR1 SGHAT and CDR2 FQNNGV come from the germline V gene. CDR3 coding DNA: TGTGCCAGCAGCCCGGGGCCCGGGGCCGGGACTAGCACAGATACGCAGTATTTT. Encoded protein: CASSPGPGAGTSTDTQYF.